What follows are 24 T cell receptor beta chains derived from one specimen sequenced in a study of early T cells in non-severe SARS-CoV-2 infection. TCRdb itself ran the 5' RACE reads through MiXCR, one entry per CDR3 protein. The sample has tens of thousands of distinct CDR3 sequences, about 10% seen once. The sequenced sample consisted of whole blood. Source of these receptors: an adult who was a healthcare worker with PCR-confirmed SARS-CoV-2 infection or an uninfected control (not recorded which).

This clonotype occurred many times. The CDR3 nucleotides are TGTGCCAGCAGTTGGGGGTCCTATAATTCACCCCTCCACTTT. It codes for CASSWGSYNSPLHF. The chain links TRBV12-3 or TRBV12-4 to TRBJ1-6; a weak D match, TRBD1 (5 bases). Trimming removed 4 bases at V and 1 base at J, with 5 bases between. The CDR3 runs to 14 residues.

This chain links TRBV10-3 with TRBJ1-1; the match to TRBD1 covers 10 bases. Unmatched junction bases numbered 10, after V lost 1 base and J lost 5 bases. Germline V lookup: CDR1 ENHRY, CDR2 SYGVKD. This CDR3 region has 17 residues. Here the CDR3 reads CAISELFFGTGETEAFF. In nucleotides, the CDR3 is TGTGCCATCAGTGAGTTATTTTTCGGGACAGGGGAAACTGAAGCTTTCTTT.

The table lists this clonotype with many counts. This sequence joins TRBV20-1 and TRBJ2-5; D is perhaps TRBD2 (5 bases). The CDR3 spans 13 residues. Germline V gene lookup returns CDR1 DFQATT and CDR2 SNEGSKA (reference sequence). Trimming pared 8 bases from V and 5 bases from J, leaving 18 bases between. CDR3 sequence reads: CSTMSQRVETQYF. Written as DNA, the CDR3 is TGCAGTACGATGTCACAGAGGGTGGAGACCCAGTACTTC.

J is TRBJ1-2 and V is TRBV4-1; no definite D call. Trimming left V 6 bases short and J 4 bases short, with 15 bases between. Germline CDR1 MGHRA, CDR2 YSYEKL. This CDR3 contains 14 residues. The CDR3 is CASRDSGDPYGYTF. CDR3 DNA: TGCGCCAGCAGGGATTCAGGAGACCCCTATGGCTACACCTTC.

This clonotype was recorded a few times. The chain has TRBV7-2 and TRBJ2-2; D unresolved. This CDR3 contains 14 residues. Trimming removed 5 bases from V and 4 bases from J, with 11 bases in between. Looked up from germline, CDR1 is SGHTA and CDR2 is FQGNSA. The CDR3 reads CASSPEPSTGELFF. DNA for the CDR3: TGTGCCAGCAGCCCAGAGCCGAGCACCGGGGAGCTGTTTTTT.

In its sample, this clonotype was seen a few times. V gene TRBV3-1 combines with J gene TRBJ2-7; D is ambiguous. Germline assignment: CDR1 LGHDT and CDR2 YNNKEL (reference sequence). The CDR3 sequence is 13 residues long. Trimming stripped 1 base from V and 0 bases from J, with 4 bases between. The CDR3, as DNA: TGTGCCAGCAGCCAAGCTCTCTCCTACGAGCAGTACTTC. Encoded protein: CASSQALSYEQYF.

A few counts support this clonotype. The chain combines TRBV29-1 with TRBJ2-2; D gene ambiguous. Germline V gene sequence: CDR1 SQVTM, CDR2 ANQGSEA. The V end lost 7 bases, the J end lost 1 base, and 13 bases lay between the germline ends. The CDR3 is 14 amino acids. The CDR3: CSAPVDGNTGELFF. CDR3 bases: TGCAGCGCGCCCGTAGACGGGAACACCGGGGAGCTGTTTTTT.

A few counts support this clonotype. The rearrangement uses TRBV3-1 and TRBJ2-3; 7 bases are shared with TRBD2. V dropped 3 bases and J dropped 5; count of bases not matched to a gene: 11. Looked up from germline, CDR1 is LGHDT and CDR2 is YNNKEL (reference sequence). The CDR3 contains 16 residues. The CDR3 DNA sequence: TGTGCCAGCAGCCAGAGGCCCCTCGCGGGAGAAGATACGCAGTATTTT. Residues: CASSQRPLAGEDTQYF.

The chain couples TRBV7-2 to TRBJ2-7; 7 positions agree with TRBD1. The CDR3 is 15 amino acids. Trimming at V came to 1 base and at J to 4 bases, leaving 7 bases not matched to a gene. Germline V gene sequence: CDR1 SGHTA, CDR2 FQGNSA. The CDR3 DNA reads as TGTGCCAGCAGCTTAGTGGGACAGCCAATTTACGAGCAGTACTTC. Translated: CASSLVGQPIYEQYF.

The rearrangement links TRBV12-3 or TRBV12-4 to TRBJ2-4; TRBD2 might be the D (5 bases). Trimming pared 3 bases from V and 0 bases from J, leaving 15 bases between. The CDR3 has 17 residues. CDR3 loop: CASSFRRGPQAKNIQYF. Written as DNA, the CDR3 is TGTGCCAGCAGTTTTCGTCGGGGTCCGCAAGCCAAAAACATTCAGTACTTC.

This clonotype has a handful of counts. V usage is TRBV7-8 and J usage is TRBJ2-7; 7 bases are a match to TRBD1. Germline V gives CDR1 SGHVS, CDR2 FQNEAQ. The CDR3 runs to 18 residues. With 5 bases clipped from V and 2 bases from J, the junction kept 18 bases outside the gene matches. CDR3 amino acids: CASSRFNLDRKSTYEQYF. The CDR3 DNA reads TGTGCCAGCAGCCGATTCAACCTGGACAGGAAAAGCACCTACGAGCAGTACTTC. Full variable domain (missing parts from reference TRBV7-8 and TRBJ2-7): GAGVSQSPRYKVAKRGQDVALRCDPISGHVSLFWYQQALGQGPEFLTYFQNEAQLDKSGLPSDRFFAERPEGSVSTLKIQRTQQEDSAVYLCASSRFNLDRKSTYEQYFGPGTRLTVT.

This clonotype occurred a few times. The CDR3 spells CASNSGDTQYF. The CDR3 nucleotides are TGTGCCAGTAACTCAGGAGATACGCAGTATTTT. V is TRBV19 and J is TRBJ2-3; D gene ambiguous. The V gene's germline CDR1 is LNHDA and CDR2 SQIVND (reference sequence). The V end was cut by 7 bases, the J end by 5 bases, with 7 bases between. CDR3 length: 11 amino acids.

The V gene is TRBV7-2, the J gene TRBJ2-3, with D hard to call. The CDR3 has 15 amino acids. From germline, CDR1 is SGHTA and CDR2 FQGNSA. With 5 bases removed from V and 4 bases from J, the gap between germline ends came to 16 bases. Here the CDR3 DNA reads TGTGCCAGCAGCCCCGAACCCCGCGGCGCAGATACGCAGTATTTT. Translating it yields CASSPEPRGADTQYF.

This clonotype appeared many times. The chain couples TRBV25-1 to TRBJ2-2; 7 bases agree with TRBD1. The ends lost 2 bases at V and 5 bases at J; junction bases unmatched: 2. The germline V gene has CDR1 MGHDK and CDR2 SYGVNS. CDR3 length equals 14 residues. The CDR3 nucleotides are TGTGCCAGCAGTGAAAGGGACAGTACCGGGGAGCTGTTTTTT. Translated, it gives CASSERDSTGELFF.

Concerning this clonotype itself: This may arise from a read error, as a much more abundant clone is one base away. The chain carries TRBV27 and TRBJ2-3; D not certain. This CDR3 has 13 residues. Germline loops: CDR1 MNHEY, CDR2 SMNVEV (reference sequence). CDR3 bases: TGTGCCAGCTGTTTCTCGCTCGGGGATACGCAGTATTTT. Its protein product is CASCFSLGDTQYF.

The chain has TRBV4-1 and TRBJ1-1, with unresolved D. Deletions cut 1 base from V and 3 bases from J, with 15 bases between. CDR3 size: 16 residues. The germline V gene encodes CDR1 MGHRA and CDR2 YSYEKL. The CDR3 bases are TGCGCCAGCAGCCAAGTTATTAACCGGAGAGACACTGAAGCTTTCTTT. This gives the protein CASSQVINRRDTEAFF.

In its sample, this clonotype was seen a few times. This chain uses TRBV6-1 with TRBJ2-6; D possibly uses TRBD1 or TRBD2 (5 bases each). The CDR3 length is 15 residues. Trimming left V 1 base short and J 4 bases short, with 8 bases between. Germline V gene sequence: CDR1 MNHNS, CDR2 SASEGT. The CDR3 loop reads CASSEDGTGANVLTF. As DNA, the CDR3 is TGTGCCAGCAGTGAAGACGGGACCGGGGCCAACGTCCTGACTTTC.

The chain employs TRBV7-2 and TRBJ2-1, with 10 nucleotides matching TRBD2. J was trimmed by 8 bases and V by 6 bases; bases with no gene match: 13. This CDR3 has 16 residues. CDR1 is SGHTA, CDR2 FQGNSA, per germline. The CDR3 spells CASSLTGSGRAHEQFF. In nucleotides, the CDR3 is TGTGCCAGCAGTTTAACTGGGAGCGGGAGGGCCCATGAGCAGTTCTTC.

In its sample, this clonotype was seen a few times. The V gene is TRBV24-1, the J gene TRBJ2-1; weak D call: TRBD2 (5 bases). This CDR3 is 15 amino acids long. V was clipped by 2 bases and J by 4 bases, with 11 bases between them. Per germline, CDR1 KGHDR and CDR2 SFDVKD. The CDR3 nucleotides are TGTGCCACCAGTGATTCCCCGGGAACATACAATGAGCAGTTCTTC. It specifies CATSDSPGTYNEQFF.

The rearrangement joins TRBV30 to TRBJ2-1; a possible D gene is TRBD1 (6 bases). The CDR3 has 13 amino acids. The ends were cut back, 0 bases at V and 9 bases at J, with 12 bases in the middle. Germline-derived CDR1 and CDR2 are GTSNPN and SVGIG (reference sequence). The CDR3 is CAWSVLGAGEQFF. CDR3 DNA sequence: TGTGCCTGGAGTGTTTTGGGGGCCGGTGAGCAGTTCTTC.

This sequence joins TRBV29-1 and TRBJ2-7, with D perhaps TRBD1 (7 bases). CDR1 and CDR2 from the germline V gene are SQVTM and ANQGSEA. Trimming took 5 bases from V and 3 from J, leaving 14 bases between them. The CDR3 runs to 13 residues. The CDR3 loop reads CSVKGGTVYEQYF. The CDR3 DNA reads TGCAGCGTTAAAGGGGGGACAGTCTACGAGCAGTACTTC.

This clonotype was seen repeatedly, ten times or more. V usage is TRBV19 and J usage is TRBJ1-2; tentative D call: TRBD1 (5 bases). Germline V lookup: CDR1 LNHDA, CDR2 SQIVND (reference sequence). The CDR3 runs 13 residues. V lost 5 bases and J 2 bases, leaving 9 bases between the germline ends. CDR3 loop: CASSVQGNYGYTF. The CDR3 DNA follows: TGTGCCAGTAGTGTGCAGGGAAACTATGGCTACACCTTC.

This clonotype was detected many times. V usage is TRBV10-3 and J usage is TRBJ2-1; 7 bases fit TRBD1. The CDR3 runs 11 residues. Germline lookup yields CDR1 ENHRY and CDR2 SYGVKD. V trimming: 7 bases; J trimming: 10 bases; junction bases outside the gene matches: 4. The DNA for the CDR3 is TGTGCCATCACTACAGGGGCCGAGCAGTTCTTC. This encodes CAITTGAEQFF.

This clonotype came up a few times. The chain combines TRBV6-2 or TRBV6-3 with TRBJ2-5, with 10 bases that match TRBD2. Germline loops: CDR1 MNHEY, CDR2 SVGEGT. The CDR3 has 14 amino acids. V dropped 5 bases and J dropped 4; count of bases not matched to a gene: 4. CDR3 bases: TGTGCCAGCAGTCTACTAGCGGGGTCAGAGACCCAGTACTTC. Translated: CASSLLAGSETQYF.